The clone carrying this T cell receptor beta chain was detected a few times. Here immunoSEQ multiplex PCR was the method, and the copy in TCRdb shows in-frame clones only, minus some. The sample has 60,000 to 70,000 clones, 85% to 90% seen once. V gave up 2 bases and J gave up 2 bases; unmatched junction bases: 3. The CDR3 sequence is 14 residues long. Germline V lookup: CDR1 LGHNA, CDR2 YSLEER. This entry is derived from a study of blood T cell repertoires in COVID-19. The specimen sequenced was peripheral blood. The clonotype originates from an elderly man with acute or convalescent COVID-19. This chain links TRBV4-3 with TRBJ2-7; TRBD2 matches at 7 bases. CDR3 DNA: TGCGCCAGCAGCCAATCTAGCGGAGCCTACGAGCAGTACTTC. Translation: CASSQSSGAYEQYF.